The sequence of this TCR beta chain was determined in a study of T cell responses to AZD1222 COVID-19 vaccine. Regarding the study as a whole: Per reports, nearly half of all spike-specific TCRs target regions that are unmutated in variants. Just a handful of AZD1222 recipients were seropositive at baseline. Distributed over spike, vaccine-associated CD4 TCRs predominated at 160-218 and 743-854.

Turning to this clone: Its antigen remains unidentified.

Clones were read by immunoSEQ multiplex PCR, and TCRdb kept only the in-frame ones, dropping some. The table includes some 150,000 clones, 90% detected once. CDR1 is LGHNA and CDR2 is YNFKEQ in the germline V gene. The length of the CDR3 is 18 residues. Between the trimmed V and J ends, which lost 0 bases and 0 bases, there was a span of 18 bases. The chain joins TRBV4-2 to TRBJ2-7, with D possibly matching TRBD2 (6 bases). This sequence originates from an adult who received the AZD1222 COVID-19 vaccine. This material consisted of peripheral blood, taken 28 days after the second AZD1222 dose. CDR3 protein: CASSQDPPSAGYSYEQYF. The CDR3 nucleotides are TGTGCCAGCAGCCAAGACCCCCCTAGTGCGGGATACTCCTACGAGCAGTACTTC.